Listed below are T cell receptor beta chains from one sample, sequenced in a study of sequential checkpoint blockade in melanoma. Generated by immunoSEQ multiplex PCR, the TCRdb table keeps only in-frame clones and is missing some. The sample includes about 10,000 clones, approximately 76% of them seen just once. The sequencing here drew on CD8+ T cells sorted from blood (inferred from file names), taken from a patient given nivolumab and ipilimumab in sequence. These receptors originate from a human donor with melanoma. CDR3s include the opening cysteine and the closing phenylalanine or tryptophan. A D gene is named only where the DNA matches it firmly. A row's size may be missing; if present it is once, few, many or a size class.

V	size	J	D	CDR3	DNA
TRBV29-1	-	TRBJ2-5	TRBD2	CSVLGLARYQETQYF	TGCAGCGTTCTTGGACTAGCCCGCTACCAAGAGACCCAGTACTTC
TRBV5-8	-	TRBJ2-7	-	CASSQETRGDSSYEQYF	TGCGCCAGCAGCCAAGAAACAAGGGGGGACAGTTCCTACGAGCAGTACTTC
TRBV27	few	TRBJ1-6	TRBD1	CASSHGTVYNSPLHF	TGTGCCAGCAGTCACGGGACAGTGTATAATTCACCCCTCCACTTT
TRBV28	-	TRBJ1-2	TRBD1	CASSPRTGGIHGYTF	TGTGCCAGCAGTCCTAGGACAGGGGGAATTCATGGCTACACCTTC
TRBV5-8	-	TRBJ2-7	-	CASSLGQDSYEQYF	TGTGCCAGCAGCTTGGGACAGGACTCCTACGAGCAGTACTTC
TRBV19	-	TRBJ1-6	-	CATRSRGSKEGSPLHF	TGTGCGACCAGGTCTAGGGGATCTAAGGAAGGGTCACCCCTCCACTTT
TRBV19	few	TRBJ2-7	-	CASSSSGISEQYF	TGTGCCAGTAGTTCATCGGGGATCAGCGAGCAGTACTTC
TRBV19	few	TRBJ1-5	-	CASMLGGNQPQHF	TGTGCCAGTATGCTTGGAGGCAATCAGCCCCAGCATTTT
TRBV29-1	-	TRBJ2-7	-	CSVRVWYEQYF	TGCAGCGTTCGAGTTTGGTACGAGCAGTACTTC
TRBV6-5	-	TRBJ1-2	-	CASSRGRPSNYGYTF	TGTGCCAGCAGCCGCGGCCGTCCTTCTAACTATGGCTACACCTTC
TRBV6-5	-	TRBJ1-2	-	CASSYRTGPGGYTF	TGTGCCAGCAGTTACCGTACAGGGCCGGGCGGCTACACCTTC
TRBV2	once	TRBJ1-6	-	CATRGSYNSPLHF	TGTGCCACCCGCGGCTCCTATAATTCACCCCTCCACTTT
TRBV4-3	-	TRBJ2-7	-	CASSQDVARNEQYF	TGCGCCAGCAGCCAAGATGTCGCCAGGAACGAGCAGTACTTC
TRBV7-2	-	TRBJ2-7	-	CASSLHGTPYEQYF	TGTGCCAGCAGCCTGCACGGGACACCTTACGAGCAGTACTTC
TRBV6-4	-	TRBJ1-1	-	CASSDSAQGRTEAFF	TGTGCCAGCAGTGACTCTGCGCAGGGCCGTACTGAAGCTTTCTTT
TRBV28	-	TRBJ1-5	-	CASSFSGFSNQPQHF	TGTGCCAGCAGCTTTTCAGGGTTTAGCAATCAGCCCCAGCATTTT
TRBV27	-	TRBJ1-1	TRBD1	CASSLSLGQGLDTEAFF	TGTGCCAGCAGTTTATCTCTGGGACAGGGGCTGGACACTGAAGCTTTCTTT
TRBV4-3	-	TRBJ1-1	-	CASSQDALGEAFF	TGCGCCAGCAGCCAAGATGCGCTAGGTGAAGCTTTCTTT
TRBV29-1	-	TRBJ1-2	-	CSVEEGGGPNYGYTF	TGCAGCGTTGAAGAGGGCGGGGGCCCTAACTATGGCTACACCTTC
TRBV5-4	-	TRBJ2-1	-	CASSSTSNNEQFF	TGTGCCAGCAGCTCAACTAGCAACAATGAGCAGTTCTTC
TRBV4-2	-	TRBJ1-2	-	CASSQEVGEVRIDYGYTF	TGTGCCAGCAGCCAAGAGGTAGGGGAAGTACGAATAGACTATGGCTACACCTTC
TRBV15	-	TRBJ1-1	TRBD1	CATSRDTGGRSTEAFF	TGTGCCACCAGCAGAGATACAGGGGGCAGGAGCACTGAAGCTTTCTTT
TRBV6-5	once	TRBJ2-7	TRBD1	CASSLKGQPYEQYF	TGTGCCAGCAGTCTAAAGGGACAGCCCTACGAGCAGTACTTC
TRBV9	-	TRBJ2-7	-	CASSVQGGSYEQYF	TGTGCCAGCAGCGTACAGGGTGGCTCCTACGAGCAGTACTTC
TRBV19	few	TRBJ2-7	-	CASSSPTAYEQYF	TGTGCCAGTAGTAGCCCAACAGCTTACGAGCAGTACTTC
TRBV5-8	few	TRBJ2-7	-	CASSAPGYEQYF	TGTGCCAGCAGCGCCCCGGGGTACGAGCAGTACTTC
TRBV19	-	TRBJ2-1	TRBD2	CASSISAGGPNEQFF	TGTGCCAGTAGTATTTCGGCGGGGGGCCCCAATGAGCAGTTCTTC
TRBV28	-	TRBJ1-1	TRBD1	CASSETGRAFF	TGTGCCAGCAGTGAGACAGGGAGGGCTTTCTTT
TRBV11-2	few	TRBJ2-7	TRBD2	CASSQDSPGLAGFQQYF	TGTGCCAGCAGCCAAGACTCTCCGGGACTAGCGGGGTTCCAGCAGTACTTC
TRBV7-9	-	TRBJ2-7	-	CASSNRVYEQYF	TGTGCCAGCAGCAACAGGGTGTACGAGCAGTACTTC
TRBV11-3	-	TRBJ2-7	-	CASSLIENEQYF	TGTGCCAGCAGCTTAATTGAGAACGAGCAGTACTTC
TRBV6-5	-	TRBJ2-7	TRBD1	CASSFRDSNYEQYF	TGTGCCAGCAGTTTCCGGGACAGTAACTACGAGCAGTACTTC
TRBV19	-	TRBJ2-7	TRBD2	CASSREGSSYEQYF	TGTGCCAGTAGTAGGGAGGGTTCGTCCTACGAGCAGTACTTC
TRBV9	once	TRBJ2-2	TRBD2	CASSVTSGGTGELFF	TGTGCCAGCAGCGTGACTAGCGGGGGGACCGGGGAGCTGTTTTTT
TRBV9	-	TRBJ2-7	-	CASSVGLRGGYEQYF	TGTGCCAGCAGCGTAGGCCTAAGAGGTGGCTACGAGCAGTACTTC
TRBV5-8	-	TRBJ1-2	TRBD1	CASSPSDEDRGLNYGYTF	TGCGCCAGCAGCCCTAGTGACGAGGACAGGGGTCTGAACTATGGCTACACCTTC
TRBV28	-	TRBJ2-7	-	CASSPRAGDEQYF	TGTGCCAGCAGCCCAAGGGCAGGGGACGAGCAGTACTTC
TRBV27	-	TRBJ1-5	-	CASSLRGSNQPQHF	TGTGCCAGCAGTTTAAGGGGAAGCAATCAGCCCCAGCATTTT
TRBV19	-	TRBJ2-7	-	CASSVSRTYEQYF	TGTGCCAGTAGTGTTAGCCGGACCTACGAGCAGTACTTC
TRBV4-2	-	TRBJ2-7	TRBD2	CASSSPSGGIYEQYF	TGTGCCAGCAGCTCGCCTAGCGGGGGGATCTACGAGCAGTACTTC
TRBV7-9	-	TRBJ1-4	-	CASSLTQHNEKLFF	TGTGCCAGCAGCTTAACACAGCATAATGAAAAACTGTTTTTT
TRBV5-1	-	TRBJ1-1	-	CASSLDSDAMNTEAFF	TGCGCCAGCAGCCTGGACAGTGATGCCATGAACACTGAAGCTTTCTTT
TRBV7-8	-	TRBJ2-7	TRBD1	CASSLPGQGGEQYF	TGTGCCAGCAGCCTACCGGGACAGGGTGGGGAGCAGTACTTC
TRBV27	-	TRBJ2-7	-	CASKPSTLSYEQYF	TGTGCCAGCAAACCCTCGACACTCTCCTACGAGCAGTACTTC
TRBV27	-	TRBJ1-1	TRBD1	CASSRTGMNTEAFF	TGTGCCAGCAGCCGGACAGGCATGAACACTGAAGCTTTCTTT
TRBV7-6	-	TRBJ1-1	-	CASSSQGRPEAFF	TGTGCCAGCAGCTCACAGGGCCGCCCTGAAGCTTTCTTT
TRBV27	-	TRBJ2-7	-	CASASVSEIFYEQYF	TGTGCCAGCGCTTCGGTATCTGAGATTTTCTACGAGCAGTACTTC
TRBV4-3	-	TRBJ1-1	-	CASSQDFGGSAEAFF	TGCGCCAGCAGCCAAGATTTCGGCGGGTCGGCTGAAGCTTTCTTT
TRBV28	-	TRBJ1-4	-	CASSPLLNRDMDEKLFF	TGTGCCAGCAGTCCCCTCCTCAACAGGGACATGGATGAAAAACTGTTTTTT
TRBV7-9	few	TRBJ1-3	-	CASSALANPGDTIYF	TGTGCCAGCAGCGCTCTGGCTAACCCCGGGGACACCATATATTTT
TRBV28	-	TRBJ1-4	TRBD1	CASSLEQGAVHEKLFF	TGTGCCAGCAGTTTAGAACAGGGGGCGGTTCATGAAAAACTGTTTTTT
TRBV5-8	few	TRBJ2-7	TRBD1	CASSPTGTGTFEQYF	TGCGCCAGCAGCCCTACCGGGACAGGGACTTTCGAGCAGTACTTC
TRBV11-2	-	TRBJ1-5	-	CASSLSENQPQHF	TGTGCCAGCAGCTTAAGTGAGAATCAGCCCCAGCATTTT